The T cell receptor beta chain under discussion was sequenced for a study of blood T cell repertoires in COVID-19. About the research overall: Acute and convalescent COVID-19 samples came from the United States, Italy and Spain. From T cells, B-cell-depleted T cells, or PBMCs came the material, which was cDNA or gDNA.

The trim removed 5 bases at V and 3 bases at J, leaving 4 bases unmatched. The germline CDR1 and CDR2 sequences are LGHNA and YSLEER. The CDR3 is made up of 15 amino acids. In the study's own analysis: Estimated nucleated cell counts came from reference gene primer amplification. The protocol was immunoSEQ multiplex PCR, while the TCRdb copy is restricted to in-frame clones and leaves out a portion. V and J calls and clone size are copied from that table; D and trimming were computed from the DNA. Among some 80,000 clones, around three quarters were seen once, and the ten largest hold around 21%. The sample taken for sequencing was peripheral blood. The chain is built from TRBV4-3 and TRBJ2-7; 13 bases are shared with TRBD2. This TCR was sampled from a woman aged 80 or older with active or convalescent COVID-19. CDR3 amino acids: CASSKGLAGDYEQYF. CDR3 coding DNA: TGCGCCAGCAGCAAAGGACTAGCGGGGGACTACGAGCAGTACTTC.